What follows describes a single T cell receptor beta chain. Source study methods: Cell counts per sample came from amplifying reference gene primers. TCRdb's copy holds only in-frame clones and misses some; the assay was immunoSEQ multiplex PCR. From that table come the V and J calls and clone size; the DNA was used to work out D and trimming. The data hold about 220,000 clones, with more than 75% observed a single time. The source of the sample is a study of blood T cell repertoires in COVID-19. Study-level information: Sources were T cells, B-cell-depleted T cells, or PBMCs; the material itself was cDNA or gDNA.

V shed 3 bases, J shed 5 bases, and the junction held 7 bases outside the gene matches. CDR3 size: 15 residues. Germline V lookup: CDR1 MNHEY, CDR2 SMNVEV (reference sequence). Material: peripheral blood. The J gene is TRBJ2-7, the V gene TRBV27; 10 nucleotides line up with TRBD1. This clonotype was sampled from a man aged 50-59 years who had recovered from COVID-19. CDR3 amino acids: CASSFGGQGIDEQYF. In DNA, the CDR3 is TGTGCCAGCAGTTTCGGGGGACAGGGGATCGACGAGCAGTACTTC.